The sequence of this T cell receptor beta chain was determined in a study of shared clonotypes between healthy human individuals. Naive CD8 cells lacked CD45RO and underwent positive selection for CCR7, leaving out terminally differentiated effector memory CD45RA+ cells. The germline CDR1 and CDR2 sequences are SQVTM and ANQGSEA. The CDR3 is made up of 19 amino acids. The V gene end was trimmed by 1 base and the J gene end by 3 bases; junction bases not matched to a gene: 13. Using immunoSEQ multiplex PCR, the repertoire was profiled, and TCRdb retains in-frame clones only, with some absent. The sample comprises 750,000 to 1,000,000 clones, 80% to 95% of which are singletons, and about 25% rests with the top ten.

The sequencing sample was made of naive CD8+ T cells sorted from blood. This clonotype originated in a man aged 30 to 45 in good health. The genes are TRBV29-1 and TRBJ2-2; 11 nucleotides agree with TRBD2. Written as DNA, the CDR3 is TGCAGCGTTGAAGTACGGTCTCGACTAGCGGGGACCCACACCGGGGAGCTGTTTTTT. It encodes CSVEVRSRLAGTHTGELFF.